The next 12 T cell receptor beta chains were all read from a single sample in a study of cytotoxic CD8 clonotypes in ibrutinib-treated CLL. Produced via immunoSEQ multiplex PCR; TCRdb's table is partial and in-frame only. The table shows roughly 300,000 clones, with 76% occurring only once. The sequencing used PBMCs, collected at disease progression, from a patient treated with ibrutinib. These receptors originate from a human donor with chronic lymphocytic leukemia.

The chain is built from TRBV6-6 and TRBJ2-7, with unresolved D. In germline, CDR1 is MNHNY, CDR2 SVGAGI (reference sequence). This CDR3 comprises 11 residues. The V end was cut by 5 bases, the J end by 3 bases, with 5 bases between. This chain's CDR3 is CASSQYYEQYF. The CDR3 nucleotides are TGTGCCAGCAGTCAGTACTACGAGCAGTACTTC.

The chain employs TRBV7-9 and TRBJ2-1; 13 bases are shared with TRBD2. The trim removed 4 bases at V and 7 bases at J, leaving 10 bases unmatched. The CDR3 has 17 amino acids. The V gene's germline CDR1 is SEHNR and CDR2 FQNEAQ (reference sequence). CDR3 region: CASSSGRLAGGGNEQFF. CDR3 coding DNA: TGTGCCAGCAGCTCGGGAAGACTAGCGGGAGGCGGGAATGAGCAGTTCTTC.

CDR3: CASSQGQGAFGYTF. CDR3 nucleotide sequence: TGCGCCAGCAGCCAGGGACAGGGGGCTTTTGGCTACACCTTC. The rearrangement links TRBV5-1 to TRBJ1-2; 12 bases are shared with TRBD1. The CDR3 length is 14 residues. Germline V lookup: CDR1 SGHRS, CDR2 YFSETQ. V lost 4 bases and J lost 7; bases outside the gene matches: 5. Variable domain in full (rest from reference TRBV5-1 and TRBJ1-2): KAGVTQTPRYLIKTRGQQVTLSCSPISGHRSVSWYQQTPGQGLQFLFEYFSETQRNKGNFPGRFSGRQFSNSRSEMNVSTLELGDSALYLCASSQGQGAFGYTFGSGTRLTVV.

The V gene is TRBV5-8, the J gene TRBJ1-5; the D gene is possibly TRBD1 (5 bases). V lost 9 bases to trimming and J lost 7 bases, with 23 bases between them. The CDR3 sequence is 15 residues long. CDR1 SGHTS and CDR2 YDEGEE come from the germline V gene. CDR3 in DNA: TGTGCCACCACAAGTACTGCAGGCTCAGGGCAGCCCCAGCATTTT. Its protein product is CATTSTAGSGQPQHF.

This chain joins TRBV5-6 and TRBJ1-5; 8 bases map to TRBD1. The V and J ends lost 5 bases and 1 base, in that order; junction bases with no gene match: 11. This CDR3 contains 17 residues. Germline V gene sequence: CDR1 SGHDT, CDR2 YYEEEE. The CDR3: CASSNDRGGVSNQPQHF. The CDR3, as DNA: TGTGCCAGCAGTAACGACAGGGGTGGGGTGAGCAATCAGCCCCAGCATTTT.

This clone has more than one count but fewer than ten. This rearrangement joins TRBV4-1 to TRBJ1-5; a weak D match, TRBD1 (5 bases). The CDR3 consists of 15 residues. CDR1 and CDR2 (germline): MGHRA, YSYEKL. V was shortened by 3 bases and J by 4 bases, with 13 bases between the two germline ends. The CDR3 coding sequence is TGCGCCAGCAGCCAGGGGCCGGACTGGAATCAGCCCCAGCATTTT. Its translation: CASSQGPDWNQPQHF.

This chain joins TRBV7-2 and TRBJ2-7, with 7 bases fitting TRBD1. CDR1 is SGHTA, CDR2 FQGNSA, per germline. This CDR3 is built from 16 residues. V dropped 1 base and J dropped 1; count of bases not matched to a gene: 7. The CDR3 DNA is TGTGCCAGCAGCTTAGTCAGGAGACAGGGATCCTACGAGCAGTACTTC. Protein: CASSLVRRQGSYEQYF.

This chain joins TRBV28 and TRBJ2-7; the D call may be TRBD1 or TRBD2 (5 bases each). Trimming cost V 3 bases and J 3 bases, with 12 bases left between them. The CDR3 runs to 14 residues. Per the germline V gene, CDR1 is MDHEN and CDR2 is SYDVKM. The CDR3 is CASSLVGVGYEQYF. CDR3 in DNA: TGTGCCAGCAGTTTGGTGGGGGTCGGCTACGAGCAGTACTTC.

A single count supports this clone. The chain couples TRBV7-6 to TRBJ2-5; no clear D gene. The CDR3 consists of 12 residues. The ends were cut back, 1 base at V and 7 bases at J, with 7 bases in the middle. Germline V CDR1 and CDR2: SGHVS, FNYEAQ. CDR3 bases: TGTGCCAGCAGCTTAGTTAAGGGGACCCAGTACTTC. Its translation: CASSLVKGTQYF.

The CDR3 DNA reads as TGTGCCAGTAGTATCGGGACTAGGGGTCACGATGAGCAGTTCTTC. The encoded protein is CASSIGTRGHDEQFF. The chain couples TRBV19 to TRBJ2-1, with TRBD2 matching over 8 bases. CDR3 size: 15 residues. Germline loops: CDR1 LNHDA, CDR2 SQIVND (reference sequence). J was trimmed by 8 bases and V by 3 bases; bases with no gene match: 9.

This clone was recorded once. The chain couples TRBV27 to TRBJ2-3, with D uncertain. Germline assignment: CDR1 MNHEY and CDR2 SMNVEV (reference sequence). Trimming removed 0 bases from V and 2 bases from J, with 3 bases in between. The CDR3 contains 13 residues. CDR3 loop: CASSLSYTDTQYF. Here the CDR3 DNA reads TGTGCCAGCAGTTTATCGTACACAGATACGCAGTATTTT.

Written as DNA, the CDR3 is TGTGCCAGCAGAGTGGACAGGGTGCGAGCTGAAGCTTTCTTT. Translated, it gives CASRVDRVRAEAFF. This chain joins TRBV6-5 and TRBJ1-1; 8 nucleotides match TRBD1. This CDR3 contains 14 residues. The J segment lost 6 bases and the V segment lost 6 bases, leaving 9 bases of the junction unmatched. Germline-derived CDR1 and CDR2 are MNHEY and SVGAGI.